This T cell receptor (beta chain) was recorded in a study of cytomegalovirus exposure and HLA in healthy donors. The germline CDR1 and CDR2 sequences are MNHEY and SVGAGI. V was clipped by 2 bases and J by 5 bases, with 15 bases between them. The CDR3 length is 15 residues. The donors comprised healthy bone marrow donors. PCR amplification relied on 60 Vbeta primers (plus 13 Jbeta primers). In the source study's methods: The authors later counted about 80 million unique TCR beta chains, 9 million to 12 million of them shared. TCRdb's copy holds only in-frame clones and misses some; the assay was immunoSEQ multiplex PCR. From that table come the V and J calls and clone size; the DNA was used to work out D and trimming. The data contain 150,000 to 200,000 clones, over 65% of them seen just once; the ten biggest clones take up about 2.9%.

The TCR originated in a woman aged 40 to 49 in good health and CMV-seropositive. What was sequenced was PBMCs. The V and J genes are TRBV6-5 and TRBJ1-1; D is perhaps TRBD1 (5 bases). The CDR3 reads CASSYTGGRRTEAFF. The DNA for the CDR3 is TGTGCCAGCAGTTACACGGGGGGACGAAGGACTGAAGCTTTCTTT.